A single sample gave rise to the 28 T cell receptor beta chains below, sequenced in a study of T cells expressing NK-cell markers (TCRdb year 2020). Library preparation employed 5' RACE. Sequencing was performed on an Illumina HiSeq 2000. TCRdb reanalyzed the reads, keeping one entry per CDR3 protein sequence and omitting DNA. The table kept for this sample lists a few hundred thousand distinct CDR3 sequences. The ten most abundant clones make up almost 1.5% of the sample. Sequencing used blood T cells: a sorted CD56 or NKG2C T cell subset, CD4+ or CD8+ T cells, or bulk PBMC T cells (not recorded which). These receptors originate from a woman aged 45-60 years in good health. Donor details come from another sample of the same person, matched by shared clones.

The CDR3 spells CASSGAGSGNEQYF. The rearrangement uses TRBV6-1 and TRBJ2-7; TCRdb outputs TRBD1, but without DNA this stays unchecked. The CDR3 has 14 amino acids. Germline-derived CDR1 and CDR2 are MNHNS and SASEGT.

The V call is TRBV11-2, the J call TRBJ1-2. Per the germline V gene, CDR1 is SGHAT and CDR2 is FQNNGV. The CDR3 is 13 amino acids. CDR3: CASSHVRVRGYTF. Complete variable domain (other parts from reference TRBV11-2 and TRBJ1-2): EAGVAQSPRYKIIEKRQSVAFWCNPISGHATLYWYQQILGQGPKLLIQFQNNGVVDDSQLPKDRFSAERLKGVDSTLKIQPAKLEDSAVYLCASSHVRVRGYTFGSGTRLTVV.

V usage is TRBV24-1 and J usage is TRBJ2-1; the D call of TRBD1 rests on TCRdb alone, since no DNA is present to check it. The CDR3 extends over 15 amino acids. CDR1 is KGHDR and CDR2 is SFDVKD in the germline V gene. CDR3 in amino acids: CATSDFRGQGNEQFF.

The V call is TRBV3-1, the J call TRBJ2-3; TCRdb's D call of TRBD2 is untestable without DNA. The CDR3 is 16 residues long. Per the germline V gene, CDR1 is LGHDT and CDR2 is YNNKEL (reference sequence). CDR3 amino acids: CASSRRTSPSTDTQYF.

V usage is TRBV9 and J usage is TRBJ1-2; TCRdb's D gene call, TRBD1, goes unchecked for lack of DNA. The CDR3 contains 14 residues. Germline CDR1 reads SGDLS; CDR2 reads YYNGEE. CDR3 in amino acids: CASSVGDSFGGYTF.

The V call is TRBV20-1, the J call TRBJ1-1; without DNA, the TCRdb call of TRBD1 cannot be checked. Germline V gives CDR1 DFQATT, CDR2 SNEGSKA (reference sequence). This CDR3 has 14 residues. The CDR3 reads CSATGGGGNTEAFF.

This chain uses TRBV5-1 with TRBJ2-3; TCRdb names TRBD1, which stays unverified in the absence of DNA. The germline V gene has CDR1 SGHRS and CDR2 YFSETQ. The CDR3 is made up of 15 amino acids. CDR3 in amino acids: CASSLAGGFTDTQYF.

The V and J genes are TRBV3-1 and TRBJ2-5; TCRdb returns TRBD1, unconfirmable since there is no DNA. This CDR3 comprises 17 residues. Germline V gives CDR1 LGHDT, CDR2 YNNKEL (reference sequence). CDR3 sequence: CASSQGTGTVRRKTQYF.

The J gene is TRBJ1-5, the V gene TRBV4-1. The V gene's germline CDR1 is MGHRA and CDR2 YSYEKL. The CDR3 has 15 amino acids. The chain's CDR3 is CASSQEQGFNQPQHF.

The rearrangement links TRBV12-3 or TRBV12-4 to TRBJ1-1. The CDR3 is 15 residues long. CDR3 sequence: CASSWDSSGHTEAFF.

The chain recombines TRBV20-1 with TRBJ2-4; without DNA, the TCRdb call of TRBD2 cannot be checked. The CDR3 contains 15 residues. The germline V gene encodes CDR1 DFQATT and CDR2 SNEGSKA (reference sequence). The chain's CDR3 is CSAPGTSGSRDIQYF.

The V and J genes are TRBV7-9 and TRBJ2-2; TCRdb lists TRBD2, though no DNA is available to test this call. The germline gives CDR1 SEHNR, CDR2 FQNEAQ (reference sequence). The CDR3 spans 18 residues. The CDR3 loop is CASSPRLAGGSNTGELFF.

This chain joins TRBV20-1 and TRBJ2-7; TCRdb outputs TRBD2, but without DNA this stays unchecked. CDR1 and CDR2 (germline): DFQATT, SNEGSKA (reference sequence). The length of the CDR3 is 15 residues. The CDR3: CSAPATSGRASVKYF.

The rearrangement joins TRBV2 to TRBJ2-2; the D gene TCRdb calls, TRBD1, cannot be checked with no DNA. CDR1 and CDR2 from the germline V gene are SNHLY and FYNNEI. The CDR3 is 16 amino acids. CDR3: CASRPDRALNTGELFF.

V is TRBV15 and J is TRBJ2-7; TCRdb's D gene call, TRBD1, goes unchecked for lack of DNA. The CDR3 covers 14 residues. Germline V gene sequence: CDR1 LNHNV, CDR2 YYDKDF (reference sequence). The CDR3 protein is CATSRDGGQGVQYF.

The chain joins TRBV4-1 to TRBJ2-7; TCRdb's assignment of TRBD1 cannot be checked, as there is no DNA. The CDR3 consists of 15 residues. CDR1 is MGHRA and CDR2 is YSYEKL in the germline V gene. The CDR3 spells CASSQGHPANYEQYF.

This chain links TRBV3-1 with TRBJ1-1. Germline V gene lookup returns CDR1 LGHDT and CDR2 YNNKEL (reference sequence). The CDR3 has 15 amino acids. The CDR3 reads CASSQWKGAGFEAFF.

The V and J genes are TRBV3-1 and TRBJ1-6. The CDR3 length is 14 residues. The germline V gene encodes CDR1 LGHDT and CDR2 YNNKEL (reference sequence). CDR3 sequence reads: CASSHGSVNSPLHF.

J is TRBJ2-5 and V is TRBV29-1; TCRdb designates TRBD1, a call that cannot be tested without DNA. This CDR3 has 11 residues. Per the germline V gene, CDR1 is SQVTM and CDR2 is ANQGSEA. CDR3 residues: CSVGDTETQYF.

This sequence joins TRBV11-1 and TRBJ2-4; TCRdb outputs TRBD1, but without DNA this stays unchecked. CDR3 size: 16 residues. Germline V gene sequence: CDR1 SGHAT, CDR2 FQDESV (reference sequence). The CDR3 loop reads CASSPLTGEAKNIQYF.

The rearrangement uses TRBV14 and TRBJ2-1; TCRdb returns TRBD2, unconfirmable since there is no DNA. Germline CDR1 SGHDN, CDR2 FVKESK. The CDR3 runs 16 residues. CDR3 in amino acids: CASSPSLAGVDNEQFF.

This chain connects TRBV9 to TRBJ2-1; as DNA is missing, the TRBD2 call by TCRdb cannot be tested. CDR1 and CDR2 (germline): SGDLS, YYNGEE. The CDR3 is made up of 14 amino acids. The CDR3 sequence: CASSTSGTLNEQFF.

This CDR3 is CASGPGEGSQSYEQYF. This chain uses TRBV12-5 with TRBJ2-7; the D call from TCRdb, TRBD2, cannot be confirmed without DNA. This CDR3 is 16 amino acids long. From germline, CDR1 is LGHNT and CDR2 FRNRAP.

The chain is built from TRBV4-1 and TRBJ2-7; TCRdb's D call of TRBD1 is untestable without DNA. This CDR3 has 17 amino acids. The germline CDR1 and CDR2 sequences are MGHRA and YSYEKL. The CDR3 loop reads CASSLLGTGTITYEQYF.

The chain recombines TRBV10-3 with TRBJ1-2. Germline lookup yields CDR1 ENHRY and CDR2 SYGVKD. This CDR3 spans 15 amino acids. The CDR3 is CAISESNQSVGGYTF.

The chain is built from TRBV15 and TRBJ2-1; the TCRdb D gene call, TRBD2, has no DNA to confirm it. Germline CDR1 is LNHNV and CDR2 is YYDKDF (reference sequence). This CDR3 has 14 amino acids. This CDR3 is CATSSELAGREQFF.

The rearrangement links TRBV15 to TRBJ2-1; TCRdb returns TRBD1, unconfirmable since there is no DNA. Germline V gene sequence: CDR1 LNHNV, CDR2 YYDKDF (reference sequence). The CDR3 contains 17 residues. CDR3 amino acids: CATSRDETGEWGNEQFF.

This CDR3 is CAIRDSSSIQYF. The chain couples TRBV10-3 to TRBJ2-4. The CDR3 is 12 residues long. Germline CDR1 ENHRY, CDR2 SYGVKD.